This T cell receptor beta chain was identified in a study of OX40 agonist ivuxolimab in advanced cancers. Study at large: Dose-escalation cases comprised hepatocellular carcinoma, melanoma, renal cell or head and neck cancer. Among those treated, three patients had partial responses, one with hepatocellular carcinoma and two with cutaneous melanoma.

Here immunoSEQ multiplex PCR was the method, and the copy in TCRdb shows in-frame clones only, minus some. The data hold 65,000 to 75,000 clones, with more than 75% observed a single time. Enrollment shut out patients with autoimmune disease history or systemic immunosuppression. Sampled blood was obtained at baseline, cycle 4 day 1, and cycle 7 day 1. The CDR3 is made up of 16 amino acids. Trimming removed 5 bases from V and 3 bases from J, with 17 bases in between. Per the germline V gene, CDR1 is MNHNY and CDR2 is SVGAGI (reference sequence). This TCR was sampled from an adult with an advanced solid tumor such as melanoma, head and neck, liver or kidney cancer. Here the sequenced sample was CD4+ or CD8+ T cells sorted from blood, taken in a trial of the OX40 agonist ivuxolimab. The rearrangement joins TRBV6-6 to TRBJ2-1; the D is unclear. CDR3: CASSPGRTLRYNEQFF. The CDR3 DNA reads as TGTGCCAGCAGTCCAGGACGAACCTTACGCTACAATGAGCAGTTCTTC.